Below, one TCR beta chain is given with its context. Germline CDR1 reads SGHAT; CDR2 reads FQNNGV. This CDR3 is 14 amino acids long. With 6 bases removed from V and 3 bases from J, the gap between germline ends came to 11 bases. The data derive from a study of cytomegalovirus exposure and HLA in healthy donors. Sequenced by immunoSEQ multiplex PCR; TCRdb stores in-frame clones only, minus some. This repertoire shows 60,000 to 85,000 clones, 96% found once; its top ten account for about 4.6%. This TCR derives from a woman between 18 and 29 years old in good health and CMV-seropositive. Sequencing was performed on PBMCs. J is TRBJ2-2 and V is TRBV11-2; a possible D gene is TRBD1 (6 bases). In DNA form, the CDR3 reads TGTGCCAGCAGGACGACAGGCGACACCGGGGAGCTGTTTTTT. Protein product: CASRTTGDTGELFF.